This TCR beta chain derives from a study of T cell changes during pregnancy in multiple sclerosis. Germline-derived CDR1 and CDR2 are LGHNA and YSLEER. The V gene lost 0 bases and the J gene lost 0 bases, with 8 bases spanning the gap. The CDR3 has 15 residues. This table comes from immunoSEQ multiplex PCR, and its TCRdb copy is limited to in-frame clones, with some not included. The sample has roughly 56,000 clones, about 90% seen once. This clonotype was obtained from a female donor in good health, enrolled as a control in a pregnancy study. The gene calls are TRBV4-3 and TRBJ1-1; D is undetermined. Sequenced here: CD4+ T cells from peripheral blood mononuclear cells, sampled after pregnancy. In DNA, the CDR3 is TGCGCCAGCAGCCAAGAACGCGCGGTGAACACTGAAGCTTTCTTT. Encoded protein: CASSQERAVNTEAFF.